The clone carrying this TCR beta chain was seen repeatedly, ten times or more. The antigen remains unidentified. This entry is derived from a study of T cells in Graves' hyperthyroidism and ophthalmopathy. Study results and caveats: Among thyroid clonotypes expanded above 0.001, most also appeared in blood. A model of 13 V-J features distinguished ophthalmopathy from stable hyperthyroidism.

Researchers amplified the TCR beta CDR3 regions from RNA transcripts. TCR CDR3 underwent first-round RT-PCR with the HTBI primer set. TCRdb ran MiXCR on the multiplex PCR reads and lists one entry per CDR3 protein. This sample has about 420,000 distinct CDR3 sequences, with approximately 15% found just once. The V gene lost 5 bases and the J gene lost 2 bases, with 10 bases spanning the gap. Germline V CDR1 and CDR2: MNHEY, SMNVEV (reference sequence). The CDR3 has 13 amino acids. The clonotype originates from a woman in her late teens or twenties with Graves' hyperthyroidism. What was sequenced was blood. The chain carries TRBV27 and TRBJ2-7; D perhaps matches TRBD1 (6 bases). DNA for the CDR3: TGTGCCAGCAGTCCCAGGACAGCCTACGAGCAGTACTTC. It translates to CASSPRTAYEQYF.